Listed here are 26 T cell receptor beta chains from one sample, sequenced in a study of control samples from healthy donors and cancer patients. Profiling relied on immunoSEQ multiplex PCR, and the TCRdb table lists in-frame clones only, not all of them. The data contain 120,000 or so clones, around 87% of them singletons. Sequencing was done on a sample of blood. The receptor set was obtained from a man aged 60 to 69 in good health.

CDR3 loop: CASSQVFQGDGYTF. DNA for the CDR3: TGCGCCAGCAGCCAAGTCTTTCAGGGAGACGGCTACACCTTC. The rearrangement joins TRBV4-3 to TRBJ1-2, with D maybe TRBD1 (5 bases). This CDR3 is 14 amino acids long. Per germline, CDR1 LGHNA and CDR2 YSLEER. V lost 1 base and J lost 8, with 14 bases in between.

The CDR3 region is CASSLRQAYQPQHF. In DNA, the CDR3 is TGTGCCAGTAGTTTAAGACAGGCTTATCAGCCCCAGCATTTT. The chain employs TRBV19 and TRBJ1-5; weak D call: TRBD1 (6 bases). V lost 5 bases, J lost 5 bases, and 13 bases lay in between. The CDR3 is 14 residues long. The germline gives CDR1 LNHDA, CDR2 SQIVND (reference sequence).

This clone has just one count. The chain joins TRBV7-2 to TRBJ2-5, with 12 bases matching TRBD2. V dropped 1 base and J dropped 7; count of bases not matched to a gene: 10. CDR1 and CDR2 (germline): SGHTA, FQGNSA. This CDR3 comprises 17 residues. CDR3 sequence (DNA): TGTGCCAGCAGCTTAGGGCCTCTAGCGGGGGGGGTCGGGACCCAGTACTTC. As protein: CASSLGPLAGGVGTQYF.

The chain combines TRBV2 with TRBJ2-7; TRBD2 might be the D (6 bases). With 5 bases removed from V and 4 bases from J, the gap between germline ends came to 9 bases. The CDR3 sequence is 12 residues long. Per the germline V gene, CDR1 is SNHLY and CDR2 is FYNNEI. CDR3: CASSRLVYEQYF. The CDR3 region has the DNA TGTGCCAGCAGTCGACTAGTGTACGAGCAGTACTTC.

The chain links TRBV28 to TRBJ1-5, with 7 bases lining up with TRBD1. This CDR3 comprises 14 residues. V lost 5 bases to trimming and J lost 5 bases; unmatched junction nucleotides: 6. The V gene's germline CDR1 is MDHEN and CDR2 SYDVKM. The CDR3 nucleotides are TGTGCCAGCAGTGCCAGGGGGGGCTATCAGCCCCAGCATTTT. Translation: CASSARGGYQPQHF.

This clone was picked up one time. The CDR3 protein is CATSKTGSYNQPQHF. The CDR3 bases are TGTGCCACCAGCAAGACCGGCTCTTACAATCAGCCCCAGCATTTT. This chain joins TRBV15 and TRBJ1-5; the D is unclear. The CDR3 runs to 15 residues. The V and J ends lost 4 bases and 3 bases respectively, with 13 bases between them. The V gene's germline CDR1 is LNHNV and CDR2 YYDKDF (reference sequence). Complete variable domain (other parts from reference TRBV15 and TRBJ1-5): DAMVIQNPRYQVTQFGKPVTLSCSQTLNHNVMYWYQQKSSQAPKLLFHYYDKDFNNEADTPDNFQSRRPNTSFCFLDIRSPGLGDTAMYLCATSKTGSYNQPQHFGDGTRLSIL.

The CDR3 DNA reads as TGTGCCAGCAAAAAGAACGGACAGGTGGCGGAAAAACTGTTTTTT. It codes for CASKKNGQVAEKLFF. V gene TRBV27 combines with J gene TRBJ1-4; 7 positions match TRBD1. V dropped 7 bases and J dropped 8; count of bases not matched to a gene: 13. CDR3 length: 15 amino acids. CDR1 and CDR2 from the germline V gene are MNHEY and SMNVEV (reference sequence).

This clone was counted between two and nine times. The rearrangement uses TRBV4-1 and TRBJ1-4; tentatively, D is TRBD1 (5 bases). The CDR3 is 16 residues long. Germline values: CDR1 MGHRA, CDR2 YSYEKL. V gave up 0 bases and J gave up 5 bases, with 13 bases separating them. Here the CDR3 DNA reads TGCGCCAGCAGCCAAGATTGGGGGACGGGCAATGAAAAACTGTTTTTT. Amino acid sequence: CASSQDWGTGNEKLFF.

Concerning this clone itself: Other DNA sequences of this sample code for an identical CDR3. V gene TRBV19 combines with J gene TRBJ1-5; D not resolved. The V and J ends lost 5 bases and 0 bases respectively, with 11 bases between them. The CDR3 is made up of 15 amino acids. CDR1 is LNHDA and CDR2 is SQIVND in the germline V gene (reference sequence). CDR3 coding DNA: TGTGCCAGTAGTTCCCAACGAAATAGCAATCAGCCCCAGCATTTT. Translation gives CASSSQRNSNQPQHF. The full variable domain, completed using reference TRBV19 and TRBJ1-5, is DGGITQSPKYLFRKEGQNVTLSCEQNLNHDAMYWYRQDPGQGLRLIYYSQIVNDFQKGDIAEGYSVSREKKESFPLTVTSAQKNPTAFYLCASSSQRNSNQPQHFGDGTRLSIL.

The chain combines TRBV6-5 with TRBJ2-1, with 12 bases matching TRBD1. The CDR3 consists of 16 residues. The V gene's germline CDR1 is MNHEY and CDR2 SVGAGI. Germline trimming cut 4 bases from V and 9 bases from J; bases unmatched to any gene: 10. The CDR3 loop reads CASSFAGGQGAGEQFF. As DNA, the CDR3 is TGTGCCAGCAGTTTCGCGGGGGGACAGGGGGCAGGTGAGCAGTTCTTC.

The chain has TRBV27 and TRBJ2-3; D not certain. Trimming took 6 bases from V and 4 from J, leaving 14 bases between them. The CDR3 has 14 amino acids. From germline, CDR1 is MNHEY and CDR2 SMNVEV (reference sequence). In DNA, the CDR3 is TGTGCCAGCAGACTAAACAACGGAGCAGATACGCAGTATTTT. It encodes CASRLNNGADTQYF.

J is TRBJ1-5 and V is TRBV7-9; no firm D call. The CDR3 length is 13 residues. Trimming took 2 bases from V and 3 from J, leaving 5 bases between them. CDR1 and CDR2 from the germline V gene are SEHNR and FQNEAQ (reference sequence). CDR3: CASSLITNQPQHF. The CDR3 bases are TGTGCCAGCAGCTTAATTACCAATCAGCCCCAGCATTTT.

The chain recombines TRBV6-1 with TRBJ1-2; 7 bases fit TRBD1. The CDR3 extends over 16 amino acids. V trimming: 6 bases; J trimming: 4 bases; junction bases outside the gene matches: 14. The germline gives CDR1 MNHNS, CDR2 SASEGT. CDR3 nucleotide sequence: TGTGCCAGCAGCGAACGGACAGGAGCTATAGTCTATGGCTACACCTTC. This gives the protein CASSERTGAIVYGYTF.

J is TRBJ2-3 and V is TRBV19; D call uncertain. This CDR3 contains 15 residues. Trimming took 6 bases from V and 0 from J, leaving 13 bases between them. Germline V lookup: CDR1 LNHDA, CDR2 SQIVND (reference sequence). This chain's CDR3 is CASRDGGSSTDTQYF. The CDR3 DNA reads as TGTGCCAGTAGGGATGGCGGATCTAGCACAGATACGCAGTATTTT.

The chain employs TRBV7-2 and TRBJ1-5; possibly TRBD1 for D (6 bases). Looked up from germline, CDR1 is SGHTA and CDR2 is FQGNSA. This CDR3 spans 15 amino acids. V shed 5 bases and J shed 7 bases, with 18 bases lying between them. CDR3 nucleotide sequence: TGTGCCAGCAGCCCAAACAGGGTAGGTGGACAGCCCCAGCATTTT. It yields the protein CASSPNRVGGQPQHF.

The CDR3 reads CASDRGTEAFF. Here the CDR3 DNA reads TGTGCCAGCGACCGGGGAACTGAAGCTTTCTTT. This chain links TRBV19 with TRBJ1-1, with no clear D. Germline CDR1 and CDR2: LNHDA and SQIVND (reference sequence). The CDR3 spans 11 residues. V was pared by 9 bases and J by 5 bases, with 10 bases between.

V is TRBV12-3 or TRBV12-4 and J is TRBJ1-2, with D tentatively TRBD1 (6 bases). This CDR3 spans 11 amino acids. V was cut by 6 bases and J by 8 bases, with 10 bases left in between. DNA for the CDR3: TGTGCCAGCAGCAGCGGGGGCGGCTACACCTTC. Residues: CASSSGGGYTF.

The V gene is TRBV3-1 (or the pseudogene TRBV3-2), the J gene TRBJ2-2; 8 positions match TRBD2. CDR1 LGHDT and CDR2 YNNKEL come from the germline V gene (reference sequence). V gave up 7 bases and J gave up 6 bases; unmatched junction bases: 7. The CDR3 is 14 residues long. The CDR3 is CASTPGGAAGELFF. DNA of the CDR3: TGTGCCAGCACCCCGGGGGGGGCAGCCGGGGAGCTGTTTTTT.

The chain combines TRBV5-1 with TRBJ1-1, with 7 bases that match TRBD1. CDR3 length: 15 amino acids. The germline V gene has CDR1 SGHRS and CDR2 YFSETQ. V lost 4 bases to trimming and J lost 1 base; unmatched junction nucleotides: 7. The CDR3: CASSTSGGRNTEAFF. CDR3 nucleotides: TGCGCCAGCAGCACGTCAGGGGGACGGAACACTGAAGCTTTCTTT.

This rearrangement joins TRBV5-4 to TRBJ2-5, with 7 bases matching TRBD1. The CDR3 has 14 amino acids. Per germline, CDR1 SGHNT and CDR2 YYREEE (reference sequence). V trimming: 4 bases; J trimming: 4 bases; junction bases outside the gene matches: 7. This chain's CDR3 is CASSAKQGTETQYF. The CDR3, as DNA: TGTGCCAGCAGCGCGAAACAGGGGACAGAGACCCAGTACTTC.

The chain carries TRBV28 and TRBJ2-1, with TRBD2 matching 9 bases. The CDR3 totals 14 residues. V shed 2 bases, J shed 8 bases, and the junction held 4 bases outside the gene matches. CDR1 and CDR2 (germline): MDHEN, SYDVKM. The CDR3, as DNA: TGTGCCAGCAGTTTACAAGCGGGGGGTGATGAGCAGTTCTTC. Its translation: CASSLQAGGDEQFF.

This clone has just one count. The V gene is TRBV28, the J gene TRBJ1-3, with 7 bases matching TRBD1. The CDR3 extends over 15 amino acids. J was trimmed by 9 bases and V by 1 base; bases with no gene match: 9. The germline V gene encodes CDR1 MDHEN and CDR2 SYDVKM. CDR3: CASSLSDREQGTIYF. CDR3 nucleotides: TGTGCCAGCAGTTTATCCGACAGGGAGCAGGGCACCATATATTTT.

This clone appeared a single time. This sequence joins TRBV19 and TRBJ1-1, with a weak D call TRBD1 (5 bases). Germline V gene data show CDR1 as LNHDA and CDR2 as SQIVND (reference sequence). The CDR3 loop spans 14 amino acids. The germline V and J ends were trimmed by 4 bases and 5 bases, with 14 bases remaining between them. The CDR3 region has the DNA TGTGCCAGTAGTAGGGGGGGGATTCTGACTGAAGCTTTCTTT. It codes for CASSRGGILTEAFF.

V is TRBV14 and J is TRBJ1-6; D not resolved. CDR1 SGHDN and CDR2 FVKESK come from the germline V gene. The CDR3 has 13 residues. Trimming took off 2 bases at V and 10 bases at J, with 9 bases between the two ends. The CDR3 region is CASSQLGRSPLHF. CDR3 nucleotides: TGTGCCAGCAGCCAACTTGGGAGATCACCCCTCCACTTT.

The rearrangement uses TRBV28 and TRBJ1-5; D gene unclear. V lost 6 bases to trimming and J lost 12 bases, with 12 bases between them. The CDR3 is 11 residues long. The germline gives CDR1 MDHEN, CDR2 SYDVKM. The CDR3 nucleotides are TGTGCCAGCAGCCCTGAACGAAACCAGCATTTT. Encoded protein: CASSPERNQHF.

This sequence joins TRBV6-6 and TRBJ2-1; D uncertain. Looked up from germline, CDR1 is MNHNY and CDR2 is SVGAGI (reference sequence). The germline V and J ends were trimmed by 0 bases and 3 bases, with 6 bases remaining between them. The CDR3 runs 14 residues. CDR3 bases: TGTGCCAGCAGTTACTCGACGGTCTACAATGAGCAGTTCTTC. It yields the protein CASSYSTVYNEQFF.